These 9 T cell receptor delta chains share one sample of origin, sequenced in a study of gamma-delta chains in newborns, infants, children (dated by TCRdb to the late 2010s). The instrument was an Illumina MiSeq. With CATT, TCRdb called clones again from the public reads; duplicate DNA rows were later joined. The sample yields approximately 5,400 delta-chain clones; roughly 18% were counted once. Clones ranked in the top ten supply over 5% of the sample. The source material was blood. The source is a child who was a newborn, infant or young child, either healthy, febrile or measles-vaccinated (not recorded which).

A note on this clone: The junction departs from germline at one end; a sequencing error may be responsible. The chain joins TRDV1 to TRDJ2, with 13 bases matching TRDD3. TCRdb lists no J gene, so it was determined here by aligning the DNA to germline. The CDR3 runs to 26 residues. Per germline, CDR1 TSWWSYY and CDR2 QGS. The CDR3 coding sequence is TGTGCCCTTGGGGAAGGTTCCGCCCTCCCTAGGAGACTGGGGGATACGTGTTGCCCTTTGACAGCACAACTCTTCTTT. Amino acid sequence: CALGEGSALPRRLGDTCCPLTAQLFF.

V gene TRDV2 combines with J gene TRDJ1; TRDD3 aligns across 9 bases. The germline V gene encodes CDR1 GEAIGNYY and CDR2 EKD. This CDR3 is 17 amino acids long. V shed 0 bases, J shed 0 bases, and the junction held 7 bases outside the gene matches. The CDR3 DNA is TGTGCCTGTGACACCGTATCTGGGGGATTCCACACCGATAAACTCATCTTT. This encodes CACDTVSGGFHTDKLIF.

The J gene was reported as TRDJ1; the V gene went uncalled; no DNA check was done on the table's D call, TRDD3. This CDR3 region has 21 residues. The CDR3 DNA reads TGTGCCGGTGTTAACCGCCGAGGATACCCAACTACTACCACTTACACCGATAAACTCATCTTT. Translation gives CAGVNRRGYPTTTTYTDKLIF.

In this sample, this clone turned up a few times. This sample also contains other DNA sequences that code for the same CDR3. V usage is TRDV3 and J usage is TRDJ1; 13 bases fit TRDD3. With 1 base clipped from V and 1 base from J, the junction kept 12 bases outside the gene matches. This CDR3 spans 18 amino acids. Germline CDR1 is TVYSNPD and CDR2 is GDNSRS (reference sequence). CDR3 nucleotides: TGTGCCTTTAAGGTCGGGACTGGGGGATACGCCGTCACCGATAAACTCATCTTT. Amino acid sequence: CAFKVGTGGYAVTDKLIF.

No V segment was called; the J segment is TRDJ1; the D call of TRDD3 is as the table states it, not checked on the DNA. CDR3 length: 22 amino acids. The CDR3 here is CACDSQILYWGLPGDPTDKLIF. The CDR3 nucleotides are TGTGCCTGTGACTCACAGATCCTTTACTGGGGTCTTCCAGGGGACCCCACCGATAAACTCATCTTT.

With respect to this clone: Compared with germline, one end of the junction differs, possibly owing to a read error. This chain uses TRDV1 with TRDJ2, with 13 bases matching TRDD3. In the absence of a J gene in TCRdb, the DNA was matched to germline to assign it here. This CDR3 is built from 25 residues. Germline V lookup: CDR1 TSWWSYY, CDR2 QGS. CDR3 protein: CAIGEEDSSRPLLGDTQRVTAKLFF. The CDR3 region has the DNA TGTGCTATTGGGGAAGAAGATTCCTCACGACCTCTACTGGGGGATACGCAGCGGGTGACAGCAAAACTCTTCTTT.

There is no V gene call, and the J gene is TRDJ3; TRDD3, as called in the table, went unchecked against the DNA. The CDR3 is 22 amino acids. The DNA for the CDR3 is TGTGCCTGTGACAAAGTACTGGGGTATACGCTTCGAAGCTCCTGGGACACCCGACAGATGTTTTTC. Translating it yields CACDKVLGYTLRSSWDTRQMFF.

This clone is judged medium-sized (0.01 to 0.1%). The rearrangement links TRDV2 to TRDJ1, with 11 bases matching TRDD3. V lost 0 bases and J lost 1; bases outside the gene matches: 12. From germline, CDR1 is GEAIGNYY and CDR2 EKD. The length of the CDR3 is 19 residues. CDR3 nucleotide sequence: TGTGCCTGTGACACCTTAGGTACTGGGGGATATTCATCCACCGATAAACTCATCTTT. Protein sequence: CACDTLGTGGYSSTDKLIF.

This clone was recorded a few times. The protein TCRdb gives is from a much larger clone and does not agree with this DNA's translation at residue 4, likely a read error; the protein shown here comes from the DNA. The V call is TRDV2, the J call TRDJ2; 9 bases are a match to TRDD3. Germline CDR1 is GEAIGNYY and CDR2 is EKD. V lost 5 bases and J lost 1; bases outside the gene matches: 4. The CDR3 contains 15 residues. The DNA for the CDR3 is TGTGCCTGTGGCATACTGGGGGATTTGACAGCACAACTCTTCTTT. Protein product: CACGILGDLTAQLFF.